This T cell receptor (beta chain) was recorded in a study of shared clonotypes between healthy human individuals. Note on this clone: Its target is unknown.

TCRdb's copy holds only in-frame clones and misses some; the assay was immunoSEQ multiplex PCR. The table records about 980,000 clones, around 80% of them present only once. Study results and caveats: Estimated richness values were generally larger in naive subsets than in memory subsets.

The CDR3 runs to 14 residues. CDR1 is SEHNR and CDR2 is FQNEAQ in the germline V gene (reference sequence). Trimming left V 2 bases short and J 3 bases short, with 10 bases between. Sequencing was done on a sample of memory CD4+ T cells sorted from blood. Subset indicated: CD45RA-negative fraction. The source is a man in his late teens or twenties in good health. The J gene is TRBJ1-1, the V gene TRBV7-9, with D hard to call. CDR3 sequence (DNA): TGTGCCAGCAGCTTATACAGCTACGACACTGAAGCTTTCTTT. It yields the protein CASSLYSYDTEAFF.